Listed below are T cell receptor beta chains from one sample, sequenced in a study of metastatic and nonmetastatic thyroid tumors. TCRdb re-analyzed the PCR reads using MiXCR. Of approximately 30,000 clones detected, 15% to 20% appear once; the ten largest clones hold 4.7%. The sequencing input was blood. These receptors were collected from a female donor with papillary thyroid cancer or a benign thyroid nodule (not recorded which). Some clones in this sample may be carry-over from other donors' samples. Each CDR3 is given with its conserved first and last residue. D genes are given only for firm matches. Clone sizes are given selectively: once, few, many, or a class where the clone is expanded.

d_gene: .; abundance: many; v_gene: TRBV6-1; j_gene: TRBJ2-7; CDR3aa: CASRRQVLSYEQYF; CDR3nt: TGTGCCAGCAGGAGACAGGTCCTCTCCTACGAGCAGTACTTC
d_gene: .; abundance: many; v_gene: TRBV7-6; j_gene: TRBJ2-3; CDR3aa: CASSLTGPSTDTQYF; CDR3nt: TGTGCCAGCAGCCTTACAGGCCCATCCACAGATACGCAGTATTTT
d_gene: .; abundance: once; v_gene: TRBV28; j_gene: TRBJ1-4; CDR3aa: CASSAWRKLFF; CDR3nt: TGTGCCAGCAGTGCTTGGAGGAAACTGTTTTTT
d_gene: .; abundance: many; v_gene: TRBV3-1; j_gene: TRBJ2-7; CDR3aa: CASSPSDRGAYEQYF; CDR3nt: TGTGCCAGCAGCCCCTCGGACAGAGGGGCCTACGAGCAGTACTTC
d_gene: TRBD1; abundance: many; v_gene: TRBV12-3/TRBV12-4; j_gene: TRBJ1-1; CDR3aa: CASSRDSLLNTEAFF; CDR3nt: TGTGCCAGCAGCCGGGACAGCTTATTGAACACTGAAGCTTTCTTT
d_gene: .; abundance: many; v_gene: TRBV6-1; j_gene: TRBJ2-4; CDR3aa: CASSPRGARGNIQYF; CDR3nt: TGTGCCAGCAGCCCCAGAGGGGCGAGGGGGAACATTCAGTACTTC
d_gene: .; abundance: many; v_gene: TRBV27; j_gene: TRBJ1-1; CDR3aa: CASHSLQGMSWTEAFF; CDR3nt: TGTGCCAGCCATTCTCTACAGGGTATGAGTTGGACTGAAGCTTTCTTT
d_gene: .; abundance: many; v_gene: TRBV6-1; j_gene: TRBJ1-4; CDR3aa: CASSEWDGRKKLFF; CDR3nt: TGTGCCAGCAGCGAATGGGACGGCAGAAAAAAACTGTTTTTT
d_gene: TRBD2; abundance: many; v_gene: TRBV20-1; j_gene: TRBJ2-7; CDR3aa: CSAEAGGYEQYF; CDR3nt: TGCAGTGCAGAAGCGGGGGGCTACGAGCAGTACTTC
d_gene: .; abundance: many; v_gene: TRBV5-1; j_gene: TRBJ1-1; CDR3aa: CASSPRRGDRAFF; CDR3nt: TGCGCCAGCAGCCCACGGAGGGGGGATAGAGCTTTCTTT
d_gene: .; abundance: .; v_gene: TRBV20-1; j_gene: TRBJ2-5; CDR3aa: CSAREGAKQTQYF; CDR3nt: TGCAGTGCTAGAGAGGGGGCTAAACAGACCCAGTACTTC
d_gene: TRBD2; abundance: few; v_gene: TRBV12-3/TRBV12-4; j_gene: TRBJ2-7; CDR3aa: CASSLRITSVQYF; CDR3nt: TGTGCCAGCAGTCTACGGATCACTAGCGTGCAGTACTTC
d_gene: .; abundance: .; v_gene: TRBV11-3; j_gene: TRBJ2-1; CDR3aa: CASSLDMASEQFF; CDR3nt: TGTGCCAGCAGCTTAGACATGGCGAGTGAGCAGTTCTTC
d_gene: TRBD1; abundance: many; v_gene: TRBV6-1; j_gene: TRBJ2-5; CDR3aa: CASSGWTGLETQYF; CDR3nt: TGTGCCAGCAGTGGATGGACAGGTTTGGAGACCCAGTACTTC
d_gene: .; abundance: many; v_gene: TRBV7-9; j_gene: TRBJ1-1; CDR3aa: CASSLGAVNREAFF; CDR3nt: TGTGCCAGCAGCTTAGGGGCAGTCAACAGGGAAGCTTTCTTT
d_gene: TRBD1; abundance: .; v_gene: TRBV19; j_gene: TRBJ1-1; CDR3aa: CASSRRRDRVRTEAFF; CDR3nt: TGTGCCAGTAGTAGAAGAAGGGACAGGGTAAGGACTGAAGCTTTCTTT
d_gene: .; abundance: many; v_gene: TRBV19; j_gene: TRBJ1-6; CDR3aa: CASGYRATSNSYNSPLHF; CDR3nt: TGTGCCAGTGGATACCGGGCCACCTCAAACTCCTATAATTCACCCCTCCACTTT
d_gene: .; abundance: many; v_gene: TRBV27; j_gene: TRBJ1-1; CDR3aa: CASSLRVTYTEAFF; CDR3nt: TGTGCCAGCAGTCTTCGGGTGACTTACACTGAAGCTTTCTTT
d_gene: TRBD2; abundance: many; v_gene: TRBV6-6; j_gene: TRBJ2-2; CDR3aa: CASSYRTSGGTNTGELFF; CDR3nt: TGTGCCAGCAGTTACAGGACTAGCGGGGGGACGAACACCGGGGAGCTGTTTTTT
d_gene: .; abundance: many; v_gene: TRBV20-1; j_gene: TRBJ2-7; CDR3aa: CSARDTAQQYF; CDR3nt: TGCAGTGCTAGAGACACTGCGCAGCAGTACTTC
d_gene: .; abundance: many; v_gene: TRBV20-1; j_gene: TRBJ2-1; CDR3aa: CSARDYQGLGYNEQFF; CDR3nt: TGCAGTGCTAGAGATTACCAGGGGCTAGGATACAATGAGCAGTTCTTC
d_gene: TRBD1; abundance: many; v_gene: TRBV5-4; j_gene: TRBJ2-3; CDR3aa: CASSLGGQGPDTQYF; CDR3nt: TGTGCCAGCAGCTTGGGGGGACAGGGGCCAGATACGCAGTATTTT
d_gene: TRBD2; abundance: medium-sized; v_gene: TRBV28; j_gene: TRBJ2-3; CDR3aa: CASSSGLAGGPDTQYF; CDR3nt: TGTGCCAGCAGTTCCGGACTAGCGGGAGGGCCTGATACGCAGTATTTT
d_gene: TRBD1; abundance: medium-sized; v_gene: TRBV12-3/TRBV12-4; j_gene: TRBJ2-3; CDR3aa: CASSQDRGPQYF; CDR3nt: TGTGCCAGCAGTCAAGACAGGGGACCGCAGTATTTT
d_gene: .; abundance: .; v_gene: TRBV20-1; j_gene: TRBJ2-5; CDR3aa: CSREGIEAPGTQYF; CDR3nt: TGCAGTAGAGAGGGGATCGAGGCTCCGGGGACCCAGTACTTT
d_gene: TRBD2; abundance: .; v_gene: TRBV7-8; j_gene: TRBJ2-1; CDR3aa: CASSPRGRGLANEQFF; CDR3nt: TGTGCCAGCAGCCCCAGAGGTCGGGGACTAGCGAATGAGCAGTTCTTC
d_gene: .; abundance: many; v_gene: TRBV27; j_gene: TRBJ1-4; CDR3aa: CASSFLGWENEKLFF; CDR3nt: TGTGCCAGCAGTTTCTTGGGTTGGGAAAATGAAAAACTGTTTTTT
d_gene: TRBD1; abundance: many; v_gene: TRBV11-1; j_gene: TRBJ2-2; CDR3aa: CASSPSDRGTGELFF; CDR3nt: TGTGCCAGCAGCCCCTCGGACAGGGGCACCGGGGAGCTGTTTTTT
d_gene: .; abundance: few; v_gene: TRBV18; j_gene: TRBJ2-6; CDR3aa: CASSVSGFGGANVLTF; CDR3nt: TGTGCCAGCTCAGTTTCAGGGTTTGGTGGGGCCAACGTCCTGACTTTC
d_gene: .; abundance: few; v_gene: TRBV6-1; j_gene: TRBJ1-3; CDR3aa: CASSGDKVDTIYF; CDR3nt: TGTGCCAGCAGTGGGGACAAGGTTGACACCATATATTTT
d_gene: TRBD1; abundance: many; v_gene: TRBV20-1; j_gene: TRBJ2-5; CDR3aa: CSAYTGGETQYF; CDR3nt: TGCAGTGCTTACACAGGGGGGGAGACCCAGTACTTC
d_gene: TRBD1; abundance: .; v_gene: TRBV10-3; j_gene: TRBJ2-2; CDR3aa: CAISLRDRGTGELFF; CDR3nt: TGTGCCATCAGCCTCCGGGACAGGGGGACCGGGGAGCTGTTTTTT